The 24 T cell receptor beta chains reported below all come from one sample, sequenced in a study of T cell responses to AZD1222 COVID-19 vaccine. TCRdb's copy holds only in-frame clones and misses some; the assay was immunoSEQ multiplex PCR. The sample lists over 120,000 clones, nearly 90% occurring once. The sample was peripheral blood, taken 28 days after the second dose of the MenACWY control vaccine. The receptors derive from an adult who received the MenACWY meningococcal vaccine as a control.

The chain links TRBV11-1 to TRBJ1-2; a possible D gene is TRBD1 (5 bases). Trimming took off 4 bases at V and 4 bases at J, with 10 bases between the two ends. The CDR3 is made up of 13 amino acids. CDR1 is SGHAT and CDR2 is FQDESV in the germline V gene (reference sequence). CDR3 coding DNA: TGTGCCAGCAGCTCGGACGGGACCTATGGCTACACCTTC. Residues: CASSSDGTYGYTF. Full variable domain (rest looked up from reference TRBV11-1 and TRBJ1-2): EAEVAQSPRYKITEKSQAVAFWCDPISGHATLYWYRQILGQGPELLVQFQDESVVDDSQLPKDRFSAERLKGVDSTLKIQPAELGDSAMYLCASSSDGTYGYTFGSGTRLTVV.

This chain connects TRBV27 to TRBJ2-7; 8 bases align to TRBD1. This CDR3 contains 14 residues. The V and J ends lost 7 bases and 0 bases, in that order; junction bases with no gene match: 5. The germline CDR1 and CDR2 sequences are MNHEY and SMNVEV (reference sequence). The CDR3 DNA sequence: TGTGCCAGCAATCGACAGGGGCCCTCCTACGAGCAGTACTTC. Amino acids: CASNRQGPSYEQYF.

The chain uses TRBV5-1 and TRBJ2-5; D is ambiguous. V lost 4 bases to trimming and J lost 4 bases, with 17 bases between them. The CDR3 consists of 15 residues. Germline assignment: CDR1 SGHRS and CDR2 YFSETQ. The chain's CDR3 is CASSLTGLTGETQYF. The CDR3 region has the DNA TGCGCCAGCAGCCTAACGGGCCTCACGGGAGAGACCCAGTACTTC.

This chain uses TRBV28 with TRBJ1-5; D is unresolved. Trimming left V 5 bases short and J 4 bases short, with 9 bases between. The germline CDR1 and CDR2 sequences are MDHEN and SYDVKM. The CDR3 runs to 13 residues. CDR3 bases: TGTGCCAGCAGTGCGAGGGAGAATCAGCCCCAGCATTTT. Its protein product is CASSARENQPQHF. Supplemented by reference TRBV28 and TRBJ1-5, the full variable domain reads DVKVTQSSRYLVKRTGEKVFLECVQDMDHENMFWYRQDPGLGLRLIYFSYDVKMKEKGDIPEGYSVSREKKERFSLILESASTNQTSMYLCASSARENQPQHFGDGTRLSIL.

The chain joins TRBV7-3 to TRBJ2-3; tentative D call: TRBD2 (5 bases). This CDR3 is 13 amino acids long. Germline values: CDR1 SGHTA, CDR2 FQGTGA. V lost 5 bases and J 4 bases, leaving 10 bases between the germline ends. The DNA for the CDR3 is TGTGCCAGCAGCAGGCAGGAGGCAGATACGCAGTATTTT. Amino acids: CASSRQEADTQYF.

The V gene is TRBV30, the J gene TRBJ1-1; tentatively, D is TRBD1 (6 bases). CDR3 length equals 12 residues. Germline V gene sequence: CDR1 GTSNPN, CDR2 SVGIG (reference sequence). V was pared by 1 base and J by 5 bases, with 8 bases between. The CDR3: CAWSEGGTEAFF. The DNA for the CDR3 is TGTGCCTGGAGTGAGGGGGGGACTGAAGCTTTCTTT.

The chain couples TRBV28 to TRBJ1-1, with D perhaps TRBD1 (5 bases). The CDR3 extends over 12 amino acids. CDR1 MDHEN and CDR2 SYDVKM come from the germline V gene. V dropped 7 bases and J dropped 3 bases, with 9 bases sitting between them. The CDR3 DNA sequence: TGTGCCAGCATCGGGGGGTACACTGAAGCTTTCTTT. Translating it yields CASIGGYTEAFF.

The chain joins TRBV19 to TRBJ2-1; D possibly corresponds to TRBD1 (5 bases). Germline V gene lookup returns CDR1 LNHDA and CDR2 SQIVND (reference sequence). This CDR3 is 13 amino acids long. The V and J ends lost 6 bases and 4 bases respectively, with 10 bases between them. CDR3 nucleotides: TGTGCCAGTAGAGGTCAGGGATACAATGAGCAGTTCTTC. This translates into CASRGQGYNEQFF.

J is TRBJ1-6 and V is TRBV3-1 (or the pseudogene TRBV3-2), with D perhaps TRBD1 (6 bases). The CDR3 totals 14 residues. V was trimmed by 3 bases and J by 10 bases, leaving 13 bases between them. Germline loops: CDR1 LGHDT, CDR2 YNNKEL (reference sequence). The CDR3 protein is CASSQGALISPLHF. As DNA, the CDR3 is TGTGCCAGCAGCCAGGGGGCACTTATATCACCCCTCCACTTT.

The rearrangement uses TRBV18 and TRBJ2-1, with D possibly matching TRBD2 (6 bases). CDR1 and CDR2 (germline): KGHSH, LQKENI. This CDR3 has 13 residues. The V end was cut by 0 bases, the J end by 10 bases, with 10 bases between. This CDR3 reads CASSPPGGLEQFF. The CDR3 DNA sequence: TGTGCCAGCTCACCACCGGGAGGCTTGGAGCAGTTCTTC.

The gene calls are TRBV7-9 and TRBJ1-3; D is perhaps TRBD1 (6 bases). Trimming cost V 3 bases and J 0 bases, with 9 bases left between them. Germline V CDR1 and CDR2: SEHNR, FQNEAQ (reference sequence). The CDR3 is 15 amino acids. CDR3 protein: CASSFRTVSGNTIYF. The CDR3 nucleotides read TGTGCCAGCAGCTTTCGGACAGTCTCTGGAAACACCATATATTTT. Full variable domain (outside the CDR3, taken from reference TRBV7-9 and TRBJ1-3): DTGVSQNPRHKITKRGQNVTFRCDPISEHNRLYWYRQTLGQGPEFLTYFQNEAQLEKSRLLSDRFSAERPKGSFSTLEIQRTEQGDSAMYLCASSFRTVSGNTIYFGEGSWLTVV.

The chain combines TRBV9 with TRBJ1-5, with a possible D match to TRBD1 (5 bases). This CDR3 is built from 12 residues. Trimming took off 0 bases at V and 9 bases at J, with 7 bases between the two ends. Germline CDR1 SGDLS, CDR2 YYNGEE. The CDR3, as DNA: TGTGCCAGCAGCGTAGAGGGACCGCCCCAGCATTTT. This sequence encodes CASSVEGPPQHF.

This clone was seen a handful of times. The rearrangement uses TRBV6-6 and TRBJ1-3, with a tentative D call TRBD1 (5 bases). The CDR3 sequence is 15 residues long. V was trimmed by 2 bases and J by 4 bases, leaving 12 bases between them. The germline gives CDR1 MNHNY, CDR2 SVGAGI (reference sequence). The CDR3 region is CASSYGTRVGNTIYF. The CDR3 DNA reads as TGTGCCAGCAGTTACGGTACCAGGGTAGGAAACACCATATATTTT.

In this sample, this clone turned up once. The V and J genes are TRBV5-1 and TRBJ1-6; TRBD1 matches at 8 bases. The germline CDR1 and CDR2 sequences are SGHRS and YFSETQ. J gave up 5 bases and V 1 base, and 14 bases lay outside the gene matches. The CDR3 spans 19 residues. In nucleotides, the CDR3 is TGCGCCAGCAGCTTGAAGGGCACAGGGGGAGGTGGTGATAATTCACCCCTCCACTTT. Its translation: CASSLKGTGGGGDNSPLHF.

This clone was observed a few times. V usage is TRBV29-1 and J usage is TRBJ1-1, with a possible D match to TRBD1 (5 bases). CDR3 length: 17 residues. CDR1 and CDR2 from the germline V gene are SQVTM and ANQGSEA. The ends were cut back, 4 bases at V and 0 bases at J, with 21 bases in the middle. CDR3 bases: TGCAGCGTTGGGGGGAGGGAAGGGTTTAACCTGAACACTGAAGCTTTCTTT. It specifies CSVGGREGFNLNTEAFF.

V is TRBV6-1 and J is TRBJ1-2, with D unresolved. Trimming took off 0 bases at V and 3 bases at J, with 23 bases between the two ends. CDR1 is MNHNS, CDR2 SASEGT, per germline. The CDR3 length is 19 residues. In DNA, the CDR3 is TGTGCCAGCAGTGAAGCCCCCCCAGCGACACACCGTGCTGACTATGGCTACACCTTC. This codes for CASSEAPPATHRADYGYTF.

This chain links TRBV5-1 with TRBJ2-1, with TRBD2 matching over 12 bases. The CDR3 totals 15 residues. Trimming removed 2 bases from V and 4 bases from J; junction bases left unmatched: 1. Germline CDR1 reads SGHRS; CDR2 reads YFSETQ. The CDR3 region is CASSFGLAGYNEQFF. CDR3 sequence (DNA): TGCGCCAGCAGCTTCGGACTAGCGGGATACAATGAGCAGTTCTTC.

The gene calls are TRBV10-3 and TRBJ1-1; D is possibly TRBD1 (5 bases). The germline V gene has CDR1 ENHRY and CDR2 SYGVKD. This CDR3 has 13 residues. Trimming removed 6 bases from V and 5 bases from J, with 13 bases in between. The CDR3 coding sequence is TGTGCCATCAGGGGGCCCGAAGGGACTGAAGCTTTCTTT. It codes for CAIRGPEGTEAFF.

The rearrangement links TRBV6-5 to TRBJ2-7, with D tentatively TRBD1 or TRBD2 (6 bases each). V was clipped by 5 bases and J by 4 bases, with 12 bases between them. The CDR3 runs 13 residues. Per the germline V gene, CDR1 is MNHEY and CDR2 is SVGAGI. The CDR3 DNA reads TGTGCCAGCAGTCGGGCGGGACAATACGAGCAGTACTTC. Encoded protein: CASSRAGQYEQYF.

The CDR3, as DNA: TGCGCCAGCAGCCAAGATAGGGCAGGGGCTAATGAAAAACTGTTTTTT. It yields the protein CASSQDRAGANEKLFF. The rearrangement joins TRBV4-3 to TRBJ1-4, with D tentatively TRBD1 (6 bases). Between the trimmed V and J ends, which lost 0 bases and 3 bases, there was a span of 11 bases. Germline V gene sequence: CDR1 LGHNA, CDR2 YSLEER. This CDR3 region has 16 residues.

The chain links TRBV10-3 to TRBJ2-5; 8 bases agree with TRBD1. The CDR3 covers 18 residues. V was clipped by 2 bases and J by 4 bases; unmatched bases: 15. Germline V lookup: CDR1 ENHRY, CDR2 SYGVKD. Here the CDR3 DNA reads TGTGCCATCAGTGAGGGTCCACCGGGACAGGTTATTCGAGAGACCCAGTACTTC. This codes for CAISEGPPGQVIRETQYF.

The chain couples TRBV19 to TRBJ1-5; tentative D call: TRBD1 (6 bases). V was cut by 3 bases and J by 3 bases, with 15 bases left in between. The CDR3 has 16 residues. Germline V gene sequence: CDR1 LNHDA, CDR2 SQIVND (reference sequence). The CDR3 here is CASSIWGQGSNQPQHF. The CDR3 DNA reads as TGTGCCAGTAGTATTTGGGGGCAGGGGTCCAATCAGCCCCAGCATTTT.

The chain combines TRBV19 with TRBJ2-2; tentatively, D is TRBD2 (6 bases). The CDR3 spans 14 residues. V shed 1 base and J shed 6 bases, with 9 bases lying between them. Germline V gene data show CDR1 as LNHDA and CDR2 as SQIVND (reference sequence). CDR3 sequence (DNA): TGTGCCAGTAGTATAGGATCGGGGGCCGGGGAGCTGTTTTTT. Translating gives CASSIGSGAGELFF.

The CDR3 bases are TGTGCCAGCAGTTTACGGGGGATCGGGTACGAGCAGTACTTC. Encoded protein: CASSLRGIGYEQYF. The gene calls are TRBV27 and TRBJ2-7; D might be TRBD2 (6 bases). Per germline, CDR1 MNHEY and CDR2 SMNVEV (reference sequence). Deletions cut 2 bases from V and 4 bases from J, with 12 bases between. CDR3 length: 14 residues.